Presented here are 30 T cell receptor beta chains from one specimen sequenced in a study of monozygotic twins with cystic fibrosis (dated by TCRdb to 2020 to 2023). The library came from the immunoSEQ multiplex PCR assay. TCRdb retrieved this table from immuneACCESS and kept in-frame rearrangements only. Not all clones are present; in checked studies, unresolved V genes account for under half, and no reason is known for the remainder. The sample table records 15,000 to 20,000 clones; 95% to 98% of these occur just once. The biggest ten clones account for under 2.5% of the sample. The sample comprised blood. These receptors were obtained from a woman aged 25 to 39 with cystic fibrosis.

This clone appeared a single time. The chain is built from TRBV2 and TRBJ1-1; D gene ambiguous. Germline CDR1 and CDR2: SNHLY and FYNNEI. CDR3 length: 11 amino acids. V was clipped by 7 bases and J by 2 bases, with 5 bases between them. The CDR3 bases are TGTGCCAGCACGTTAAACACTGAAGCTTTCTTT. It codes for CASTLNTEAFF.

The chain joins TRBV27 to TRBJ2-3; D may be TRBD2 (7 bases). Trimming stripped 0 bases from V and 6 bases from J, with 16 bases between. The CDR3 loop spans 16 amino acids. CDR1 MNHEY and CDR2 SMNVEV come from the germline V gene (reference sequence). CDR3 sequence reads: CASSLSKGEGVDTQYF. The CDR3 nucleotides read TGTGCCAGCAGTTTATCTAAGGGGGAGGGCGTGGATACGCAGTATTTT.

The chain uses TRBV5-1 and TRBJ1-2; the match to TRBD1 covers 9 bases. The trim removed 1 base at V and 5 bases at J, leaving 3 bases unmatched. This CDR3 region has 14 residues. Germline loops: CDR1 SGHRS, CDR2 YFSETQ. As DNA, the CDR3 is TGCGCCAGCAGCTTGTGGGGACAGGGTTATGGCTACACCTTC. Its translation: CASSLWGQGYGYTF.

The chain employs TRBV29-1 and TRBJ1-2; D might be TRBD1 (5 bases). The CDR3 covers 10 residues. In germline, CDR1 is SQVTM, CDR2 ANQGSEA. V lost 6 bases to trimming and J lost 8 bases, with 10 bases between them. CDR3 sequence (DNA): TGCAGCGTCGGGGCGAACGGCTACACCTTC. Encoded protein: CSVGANGYTF. The full variable domain, in which reference TRBV29-1 and TRBJ1-2 provide the parts outside the CDR3, is SAVISQKPSRDICQRGTSLTIQCQVDSQVTMMFWYRQQPGQSLTLIATANQGSEATYESGFVIDKFPISRPNLTFSTLTVSNMSPEDSSIYLCSVGANGYTFGSGTRLTVV.

V gene TRBV5-1 combines with J gene TRBJ2-3; the D gene could be TRBD1 or TRBD2 (6 bases each). Trimming removed 3 bases at V and 10 bases at J, with 9 bases between. CDR1 and CDR2 (germline): SGHRS, YFSETQ. This CDR3 has 11 residues. For the CDR3, the DNA is TGCGCCAGCAGCTCGGGGGCGCCGCAGTATTTT. This codes for CASSSGAPQYF.

The CDR3 spells CSVEVGGYGYTF. As DNA, the CDR3 is TGCAGCGTTGAAGTGGGAGGGTATGGCTACACCTTC. The chain carries TRBV29-1 and TRBJ1-2; D gene ambiguous. V shed 1 base and J shed 5 bases, with 8 bases lying between them. CDR1 SQVTM and CDR2 ANQGSEA come from the germline V gene. The CDR3 runs to 12 residues. The full variable domain, rest sourced from reference TRBV29-1 and TRBJ1-2, is SAVISQKPSRDICQRGTSLTIQCQVDSQVTMMFWYRQQPGQSLTLIATANQGSEATYESGFVIDKFPISRPNLTFSTLTVSNMSPEDSSIYLCSVEVGGYGYTFGSGTRLTVV.

The chain joins TRBV6-1 to TRBJ1-5; TRBD1 matches 7 bases. V lost 4 bases, J lost 7 bases, and 7 bases stayed unmatched. The germline gives CDR1 MNHNS, CDR2 SASEGT. The CDR3 contains 14 residues. CDR3 DNA: TGTGCCAGCAGTGCGAGCAGGGGGAGCCAGCCCCAGCATTTT. It encodes CASSASRGSQPQHF.

The chain combines TRBV5-1 with TRBJ2-3; a possible D gene is TRBD1 (6 bases). In germline, CDR1 is SGHRS, CDR2 YFSETQ. This CDR3 is built from 15 residues. V gave up 0 bases and J gave up 0 bases, with 8 bases separating them. The CDR3 DNA sequence: TGCGCCAGCAGCTTGGAGGGACAAAGCACAGATACGCAGTATTTT. It yields the protein CASSLEGQSTDTQYF.

The V gene is TRBV4-3, the J gene TRBJ1-5; D is unresolved. Germline V CDR1 and CDR2: LGHNA, YSLEER. Trimming removed 0 bases from V and 0 bases from J, with 6 bases in between. CDR3 length: 15 amino acids. The CDR3 sequence: CASSQERYSNQPQHF. The CDR3 bases are TGCGCCAGCAGCCAAGAAAGGTATAGCAATCAGCCCCAGCATTTT.

This clone was seen just once. This CDR3 reads CASSYKAGLSSYEQYF. CDR3 in DNA: TGTGCCAGCAGCTATAAAGCGGGACTCAGCTCCTACGAGCAGTACTTC. The genes are TRBV11-2 and TRBJ2-7; TRBD2 aligns across 7 bases. CDR1 is SGHAT, CDR2 FQNNGV, per germline. Trimming removed 4 bases from V and 0 bases from J; junction bases left unmatched: 9. CDR3 length: 16 residues.

The chain uses TRBV28 and TRBJ1-2; no firm D call. Germline CDR1 is MDHEN and CDR2 is SYDVKM. Between the trimmed V and J ends, which lost 6 bases and 4 bases, there was a span of 18 bases. The CDR3 is 15 amino acids. The CDR3: CASSTPVMAPYGYTF. The CDR3 region has the DNA TGTGCCAGCAGCACCCCCGTAATGGCCCCCTATGGCTACACCTTC.

The V gene is TRBV7-9, the J gene TRBJ1-2, with D possibly matching TRBD1 (5 bases). Germline CDR1 SEHNR, CDR2 FQNEAQ (reference sequence). V was cut by 3 bases and J by 6 bases, with 14 bases left in between. This CDR3 has 14 amino acids. CDR3 in DNA: TGTGCCAGCAGCTTTCCGGGGCCACGGGATGGCTACACCTTC. Its protein is CASSFPGPRDGYTF.

This chain connects TRBV7-9 to TRBJ1-2; D uncertain. This CDR3 comprises 15 residues. V lost 4 bases, J lost 4 bases, and 16 bases lay in between. Germline CDR1 and CDR2: SEHNR and FQNEAQ (reference sequence). The CDR3 is CASSSPSVRSYGYTF. The CDR3 DNA follows: TGTGCCAGCAGCTCCCCGTCGGTCAGGTCCTATGGCTACACCTTC.

This sequence joins TRBV10-3 and TRBJ1-4; 9 nucleotides agree with TRBD1. The CDR3 is made up of 14 amino acids. With 7 bases clipped from V and 8 bases from J, the junction kept 8 bases outside the gene matches. Germline V gene lookup returns CDR1 ENHRY and CDR2 SYGVKD. CDR3 bases: TGTGCCATCAAGGGGGACAGGGTTCAAGAAAAACTGTTTTTT. Translation gives CAIKGDRVQEKLFF.

This sequence joins TRBV4-1 and TRBJ1-4; 8 positions match TRBD1. The CDR3 loop spans 17 amino acids. V was pared by 4 bases and J by 5 bases, with 12 bases of the junction left unmatched. Germline CDR1 is MGHRA and CDR2 is YSYEKL. The CDR3 coding sequence is TGCGCCAGCAGCCGTTCAGGGGACAGGTCTTTCAATGAAAAACTGTTTTTT. Translating it yields CASSRSGDRSFNEKLFF.

The chain carries TRBV7-2 and TRBJ2-7; D possibly uses TRBD1 or TRBD2 (5 bases each). The CDR3 extends over 15 amino acids. The germline V and J ends were trimmed by 3 bases and 6 bases, with 18 bases remaining between them. Germline V CDR1 and CDR2: SGHTA, FQGNSA. In DNA, the CDR3 is TGTGCCAGCAGCTTGCCGGGGCGGTTCCTCTCCGAGCAGTACTTC. Protein product: CASSLPGRFLSEQYF.

CDR3 in amino acids: CASSATSGITDTQYF. Here the CDR3 DNA reads TGTGCCAGCAGCGCGACTAGCGGGATCACAGATACGCAGTATTTT. The chain couples TRBV9 to TRBJ2-3, with 11 nucleotides matching TRBD2. The junction had 2 bases not matched to a gene; V was cut back by 3 bases and J by 2 bases. The CDR3 is 15 residues long. The germline CDR1 and CDR2 sequences are SGDLS and YYNGEE.

CDR3 DNA sequence: TGTGCCAGCAGCTCGCAACCCCGGGGCACCGGGGAGCTGTTTTTT. Translation: CASSSQPRGTGELFF. The chain is built from TRBV7-8 and TRBJ2-2; TRBD2 is a possible D gene (5 bases). CDR1 and CDR2 from the germline V gene are SGHVS and FQNEAQ. V was clipped by 4 bases and J by 4 bases, with 13 bases between them. This CDR3 is 15 amino acids long.

The V and J genes are TRBV29-1 and TRBJ2-1; TRBD2 aligns across 10 bases. In germline, CDR1 is SQVTM, CDR2 ANQGSEA. This CDR3 is built from 19 residues. V shed 6 bases, J shed 0 bases, and the junction held 17 bases outside the gene matches. CDR3 residues: CSVLGASGGTIASYNEQFF. The CDR3 coding sequence is TGCAGCGTCCTAGGGGCTAGCGGGGGCACAATTGCCTCCTACAATGAGCAGTTCTTC.

The CDR3, as DNA: TGTGCCAGCAGCAATCGAATGGGGACCCAGTACTTC. As protein: CASSNRMGTQYF. V and J are TRBV19 and TRBJ2-5; D remains ambiguous. CDR1 and CDR2 from the germline V gene are LNHDA and SQIVND (reference sequence). The CDR3 loop spans 12 amino acids. V lost 9 bases and J 7 bases, leaving 15 bases between the germline ends.

V is TRBV28 and J is TRBJ1-1; no firm D call. The CDR3 is made up of 11 amino acids. The germline V and J ends were trimmed by 3 bases and 11 bases, with 10 bases remaining between them. The germline V gene encodes CDR1 MDHEN and CDR2 SYDVKM. The CDR3 is CASSLSFQAFF. For the CDR3, the DNA is TGTGCCAGCAGTTTGAGTTTTCAGGCTTTCTTT.

The chain carries TRBV9 and TRBJ2-2; TRBD2 might be the D (5 bases). Trimming stripped 3 bases from V and 2 bases from J, with 20 bases between. This CDR3 comprises 18 residues. From germline, CDR1 is SGDLS and CDR2 YYNGEE. CDR3 region: CASSASSWEILNTGELFF. CDR3 nucleotides: TGTGCCAGCAGCGCATCTTCTTGGGAGATCTTAAACACCGGGGAGCTGTTTTTT. Looking up the rest from reference TRBV9 and TRBJ2-2 gives the full variable domain: DSGVTQTPKHLITATGQRVTLRCSPRSGDLSVYWYQQSLDQGLQFLIQYYNGEERAKGNILERFSAQQFPDLHSELNLSSLELGDSALYFCASSASSWEILNTGELFFGEGSRLTVL.

This chain uses TRBV6-1 with TRBJ2-5, with 8 nucleotides matching TRBD1. Germline trimming cut 5 bases from V and 3 bases from J; bases unmatched to any gene: 2. The CDR3 consists of 13 residues. The germline gives CDR1 MNHNS, CDR2 SASEGT. Here the CDR3 reads CASSPDREETQYF. CDR3 nucleotides: TGTGCCAGCAGTCCGGACAGGGAAGAGACCCAGTACTTC.

This sequence joins TRBV9 and TRBJ2-7, with TRBD2 matching over 12 bases. Trimming cost V 4 bases and J 2 bases; bases outside gene matches: 4. The CDR3 sequence is 15 residues long. Germline V CDR1 and CDR2: SGDLS, YYNGEE. The CDR3 nucleotides are TGTGCCAGCAGCCCCCTAGCGGGGGGGACCTACGAGCAGTACTTC. This translates into CASSPLAGGTYEQYF. The whole variable domain, remainder taken from reference TRBV9 and TRBJ2-7, is DSGVTQTPKHLITATGQRVTLRCSPRSGDLSVYWYQQSLDQGLQFLIQYYNGEERAKGNILERFSAQQFPDLHSELNLSSLELGDSALYFCASSPLAGGTYEQYFGPGTRLTVT.

The chain recombines TRBV2 with TRBJ2-7; perhaps TRBD1 as D (6 bases). V lost 0 bases, J lost 4 bases, and 13 bases lay in between. The CDR3 is 15 residues long. Germline V CDR1 and CDR2: SNHLY, FYNNEI. The CDR3 coding sequence is TGTGCCAGCAGTGAAGCGCAGCAGGGGTGGTACGAGCAGTACTTC. Translated: CASSEAQQGWYEQYF.

This clone was seen a single time. The V call is TRBV19, the J call TRBJ1-6, with a possible D match to TRBD1 (6 bases). CDR3 size: 14 residues. V shed 6 bases and J shed 5 bases, with 11 bases lying between them. The germline gives CDR1 LNHDA, CDR2 SQIVND (reference sequence). The CDR3 spells CASSRPGDNSPLHF. The CDR3 nucleotides read TGTGCCAGTAGCCGCCCAGGGGATAATTCACCCCTCCACTTT.

The chain employs TRBV29-1 and TRBJ1-1; the D gene is possibly TRBD1 (5 bases). This CDR3 is built from 16 residues. Germline assignment: CDR1 SQVTM and CDR2 ANQGSEA. The V gene lost 5 bases and the J gene lost 3 bases, with 22 bases spanning the gap. The CDR3 coding sequence is TGCAGCGTTACCCAAGGGACGGTAAGGCGAGACACTGAAGCTTTCTTT. This encodes CSVTQGTVRRDTEAFF. Drawing the rest from reference TRBV29-1 and TRBJ1-1, the complete variable domain is SAVISQKPSRDICQRGTSLTIQCQVDSQVTMMFWYRQQPGQSLTLIATANQGSEATYESGFVIDKFPISRPNLTFSTLTVSNMSPEDSSIYLCSVTQGTVRRDTEAFFGQGTRLTVV.

Regarding this clone: An end of the junction does not agree with germline; a read error may underlie this. CDR3 protein: CASSSLTSGGIGEQFF. The CDR3 nucleotides are TGTGCTAGCAGCTCCCTGACTAGCGGGGGAATCGGTGAGCAGTTCTTC. J is TRBJ2-1 and V is TRBV7-7; TRBD2 matches at 12 bases. The CDR3 sequence is 16 residues long. Germline V gene lookup returns CDR1 SSHAT and CDR2 FNYEAQ (reference sequence).

This chain links TRBV27 with TRBJ1-5; D is ambiguous. V lost 6 bases to trimming and J lost 6 bases, with 18 bases between them. Germline V gene sequence: CDR1 MNHEY, CDR2 SMNVEV (reference sequence). There are 15 residues in the CDR3. CDR3 DNA: TGTGCCAGCAGCCCCAGCAGGACCTCTGGTCAGCCCCAGCATTTT. Protein: CASSPSRTSGQPQHF.

The chain uses TRBV5-5 and TRBJ1-2; no definite D call. V was cut by 0 bases and J by 2 bases, with 11 bases left in between. This CDR3 spans 15 amino acids. In germline, CDR1 is SGHKS, CDR2 YYEKEE (reference sequence). CDR3 coding DNA: TGTGCCAGCAGCTTGGCTTTGGCAGAGAACTATGGCTACACCTTC. This gives the protein CASSLALAENYGYTF. Supplemented by reference TRBV5-5 and TRBJ1-2, the full variable domain reads DAGVTQSPTHLIKTRGQQVTLRCSPISGHKSVSWYQQVLGQGPQFIFQYYEKEERGRGNFPDRFSARQFPNYSSELNVNALLLGDSALYLCASSLALAENYGYTFGSGTRLTVV.